Below are 29 T cell receptor beta chains sequenced from a single sample in a study of control samples from healthy donors and cancer patients (dated by TCRdb to the early 2020s). Preparation of the library involved the immunoSEQ multiplex PCR assay. This immuneACCESS table, as held by TCRdb, lists in-frame sequences with V and J called but not all clones. Of the missing ones, under half trace to an unresolved V gene in checked studies; the others have no known cause. A total of 120,000 or so clones appear in this sample, about 90% of them only once. The ten top clones hold around 2% of the sample. The sequencing input was blood. The receptor source for this set is a man younger than 30 in good health.

The chain uses TRBV18 and TRBJ2-5; D is undetermined. CDR3 size: 14 residues. Trimming stripped 1 base from V and 2 bases from J, with 8 bases between. Germline CDR1 KGHSH, CDR2 LQKENI. The CDR3 DNA reads TGTGCCAGCTCACCACTCGAGGCACAAGAGACCCAGTACTTC. Translated: CASSPLEAQETQYF.

This clone was picked up a small number of times. The chain uses TRBV7-2 and TRBJ2-1; D is perhaps TRBD1 or TRBD2 (6 bases each). The CDR3 covers 14 residues. Deletions cut 5 bases from V and 10 bases from J, with 18 bases between. The germline V gene has CDR1 SGHTA and CDR2 FQGNSA. The CDR3 sequence is CASSPRGSAGEQFF. In nucleotides, the CDR3 is TGTGCCAGCAGCCCGAGGGGGTCGGCGGGGGAGCAGTTCTTC.

This clone was recorded once. The chain recombines TRBV25-1 with TRBJ1-4; D not certain. The germline V gene has CDR1 MGHDK and CDR2 SYGVNS. This CDR3 has 17 residues. V lost 1 base and J lost 4, with 16 bases in between. The CDR3 loop reads CASSESQMGVGNEKLFF. The CDR3 DNA is TGTGCCAGCAGTGAATCCCAAATGGGTGTTGGTAATGAAAAACTGTTTTTT.

V gene TRBV7-9 combines with J gene TRBJ2-7; D is perhaps TRBD1 or TRBD2 (5 bases each). Germline CDR1 and CDR2: SEHNR and FQNEAQ (reference sequence). Trimming cost V 5 bases and J 2 bases, with 16 bases left between them. CDR3 length: 15 amino acids. CDR3 region: CASSARGTEPYEQYF. CDR3 coding DNA: TGTGCCAGCAGCGCCAGAGGGACCGAACCCTACGAGCAGTACTTC.

The V gene is TRBV27, the J gene TRBJ2-3; TRBD1 aligns across 12 bases. V shed 10 bases, J shed 4 bases, and the junction held 9 bases outside the gene matches. There are 15 residues in the CDR3. Germline values: CDR1 MNHEY, CDR2 SMNVEV (reference sequence). Here the CDR3 reads CATRPGQGAADTQYF. As DNA, the CDR3 is TGTGCCACCCGACCGGGACAGGGGGCCGCAGATACGCAGTATTTT.

The V and J genes are TRBV6-2 or TRBV6-3 and TRBJ1-5; 10 positions match TRBD1. Trimming removed 2 bases from V and 4 bases from J; junction bases left unmatched: 2. CDR1 and CDR2 (germline): MNHEY, SVGEGT. The CDR3 runs 15 residues. CDR3 sequence: CASSYRGQGNQPQHF. DNA of the CDR3: TGTGCCAGCAGTTACCGGGGACAGGGGAATCAGCCCCAGCATTTT.

This chain's CDR3 is CASSIRGPSNEKLFF. In DNA form, the CDR3 reads TGTGCCAGCAGTATCCGGGGCCCTAGTAATGAAAAACTGTTTTTT. The chain carries TRBV28 and TRBJ1-4; D perhaps matches TRBD1 (5 bases). Per germline, CDR1 MDHEN and CDR2 SYDVKM. Trimming took off 5 bases at V and 4 bases at J, with 14 bases between the two ends. The CDR3 is made up of 15 amino acids.

The V and J genes are TRBV28 and TRBJ2-1; possibly TRBD2 for D (6 bases). This CDR3 contains 15 residues. Germline V gene sequence: CDR1 MDHEN, CDR2 SYDVKM. V lost 11 bases and J lost 7, with 24 bases in between. CDR3 amino acids: CAGKEGSGLSNEQFF. The CDR3, as DNA: TGTGCCGGCAAGGAGGGTTCAGGTCTTTCGAATGAGCAGTTCTTC.

The chain employs TRBV7-9 and TRBJ1-1; D not certain. CDR1 SEHNR and CDR2 FQNEAQ come from the germline V gene (reference sequence). The CDR3 loop spans 15 amino acids. Trimming shortened V by 5 bases and J by 9 bases, and 22 bases separated the two germline ends. For the CDR3, the DNA is TGTGCCAGCAGCGCCGGACGTGGTGGAGATGAAAAAGCTTTCTTT. Residues: CASSAGRGGDEKAFF.

The chain couples TRBV27 to TRBJ2-1, with 9 bases fitting TRBD1. The CDR3 spans 16 residues. The trim removed 4 bases at V and 6 bases at J, leaving 10 bases unmatched. Germline-derived CDR1 and CDR2 are MNHEY and SMNVEV (reference sequence). The CDR3 sequence: CASSSLTGGGSNEQFF. CDR3 coding DNA: TGTGCCAGCAGTTCTTTGACAGGGGGAGGTTCCAATGAGCAGTTCTTC.

This sequence joins TRBV2 and TRBJ2-3; D is uncertain. Per germline, CDR1 SNHLY and CDR2 FYNNEI. V lost 2 bases, J lost 1 base, and 7 bases lay in between. The CDR3 runs to 14 residues. The CDR3 loop reads CASSELRGTDTQYF. CDR3 DNA sequence: TGTGCCAGCAGTGAACTGCGTGGCACAGATACGCAGTATTTT.

This clone was found once. The V call is TRBV29-1, the J call TRBJ1-4, with D uncertain. Germline values: CDR1 SQVTM, CDR2 ANQGSEA. V dropped 0 bases and J dropped 6 bases, with 14 bases sitting between them. This CDR3 region has 15 residues. This chain's CDR3 is CSVEDGESFDEKLFF. CDR3 nucleotides: TGCAGCGTTGAAGACGGTGAGAGTTTCGATGAAAAACTGTTTTTT.

This chain joins TRBV27 and TRBJ2-3; 9 bases fit TRBD1. Germline V lookup: CDR1 MNHEY, CDR2 SMNVEV (reference sequence). The CDR3 runs 15 residues. J gave up 2 bases and V 8 bases, and 8 bases lay outside the gene matches. The CDR3 region is CASQHRDRDTDTQYF. In DNA form, the CDR3 reads TGTGCCAGCCAACACCGGGACAGGGACACAGATACGCAGTATTTT.

The chain uses TRBV5-1 and TRBJ1-1; tentatively, D is TRBD1 (5 bases). V was trimmed by 9 bases and J by 1 base, leaving 13 bases between them. Germline assignment: CDR1 SGHRS and CDR2 YFSETQ. This CDR3 has 13 amino acids. The CDR3 DNA sequence: TGCGCCACCAAGACAGTCGGGAACACTGAAGCTTTCTTT. It yields the protein CATKTVGNTEAFF.

The chain's CDR3 is CASSLGRGNYEQYF. In DNA form, the CDR3 reads TGTGCCAGCAGCTTAGGGAGGGGAAACTACGAGCAGTACTTC. The gene calls are TRBV11-2 and TRBJ2-7, with D maybe TRBD2 (6 bases). Trimming took off 1 base at V and 3 bases at J, with 10 bases between the two ends. This CDR3 region has 14 residues. Per the germline V gene, CDR1 is SGHAT and CDR2 is FQNNGV. Looking up the rest from reference TRBV11-2 and TRBJ2-7 gives the full variable domain: EAGVAQSPRYKIIEKRQSVAFWCNPISGHATLYWYQQILGQGPKLLIQFQNNGVVDDSQLPKDRFSAERLKGVDSTLKIQPAKLEDSAVYLCASSLGRGNYEQYFGPGTRLTVT.

This chain uses TRBV19 with TRBJ1-2; perhaps TRBD1 as D (6 bases). Germline lookup yields CDR1 LNHDA and CDR2 SQIVND (reference sequence). With 2 bases removed from V and 6 bases from J, the gap between germline ends came to 16 bases. The CDR3 has 15 amino acids. The CDR3 DNA reads TGTGCCAGTAGTATAATGGCGGGGGGCCAGGATGGCTACACCTTC. Its protein product is CASSIMAGGQDGYTF.

This clone was found once. CDR3 protein: CASTPPGTGVPNEKLFF. CDR3 nucleotides: TGTGCCAGCACTCCACCAGGGACAGGGGTCCCTAATGAAAAACTGTTTTTT. V gene TRBV2 combines with J gene TRBJ1-4; TRBD1 matches 10 bases. CDR1 and CDR2 (germline): SNHLY, FYNNEI. After removal of 7 bases from V and 3 bases from J, the junction contained 11 bases not matched to a gene. The CDR3 extends over 17 amino acids.

The J gene is TRBJ2-3, the V gene TRBV7-8, with D possibly matching TRBD2 (6 bases). The germline V gene has CDR1 SGHVS and CDR2 FQNEAQ. V was shortened by 4 bases and J by 2 bases, with 10 bases between the two germline ends. CDR3 size: 14 residues. CDR3 amino acids: CASSSAGTTDTQYF. For the CDR3, the DNA is TGTGCCAGCAGCTCGGCGGGGACCACAGATACGCAGTATTTT.

V is TRBV5-4 and J is TRBJ1-1; no definite D call. Per the germline V gene, CDR1 is SGHNT and CDR2 is YYREEE (reference sequence). This CDR3 comprises 13 residues. The V end was cut by 4 bases, the J end by 7 bases, with 14 bases between. CDR3 DNA: TGTGCCAGCAGCCTCGGGCCGAGGGTTGAAGCTTTCTTT. It yields the protein CASSLGPRVEAFF.

V usage is TRBV7-8 and J usage is TRBJ2-7; 8 bases map to TRBD2. Germline V CDR1 and CDR2: SGHVS, FQNEAQ. With 0 bases clipped from V and 2 bases from J, the junction kept 6 bases outside the gene matches. This CDR3 spans 16 amino acids. This CDR3 reads CASSLAPSGHTYEQYF. CDR3 in DNA: TGTGCCAGCAGCTTAGCGCCTAGCGGGCATACCTACGAGCAGTACTTC.

The V call is TRBV4-3, the J call TRBJ2-5; the D is unclear. This CDR3 has 13 amino acids. From germline, CDR1 is LGHNA and CDR2 YSLEER. The V gene lost 4 bases and the J gene lost 0 bases, with 6 bases spanning the gap. CDR3 sequence reads: CASSLGYQETQYF. The CDR3 coding sequence is TGCGCCAGCAGCCTGGGGTACCAAGAGACCCAGTACTTC.

The chain couples TRBV28 to TRBJ2-5; a possible D gene is TRBD1 (6 bases). CDR3 length equals 14 residues. Germline V lookup: CDR1 MDHEN, CDR2 SYDVKM. V dropped 5 bases and J dropped 7 bases, with 17 bases sitting between them. The CDR3, as DNA: TGTGCCAGCAGTACCCGGGACACCACTTGGACCCAGTACTTC. Protein: CASSTRDTTWTQYF.

The genes are TRBV7-3 and TRBJ2-2; tentative D call: TRBD2 (5 bases). Germline V gene sequence: CDR1 SGHTA, CDR2 FQGTGA. The germline V and J ends were trimmed by 6 bases and 0 bases, with 8 bases remaining between them. This CDR3 is built from 14 residues. CDR3 in amino acids: CASSLAPNTGELFF. Written as DNA, the CDR3 is TGTGCCAGCAGTCTAGCCCCGAACACCGGGGAGCTGTTTTTT.

This chain uses TRBV4-3 with TRBJ1-5; no reliable D call. V lost 3 bases and J 2 bases, leaving 8 bases between the germline ends. Germline lookup yields CDR1 LGHNA and CDR2 YSLEER. CDR3 length equals 14 residues. CDR3 region: CASSQYDGNQPQHF. CDR3 nucleotides: TGCGCCAGCAGCCAGTATGATGGCAATCAGCCCCAGCATTTT.

V is TRBV9 and J is TRBJ2-7; D may be TRBD2 (6 bases). Germline CDR1 SGDLS, CDR2 YYNGEE. The CDR3 covers 14 residues. Trimming stripped 0 bases from V and 2 bases from J, with 9 bases between. CDR3 nucleotides: TGTGCCAGCAGCGTAGCTGGAGGGACCTACGAGCAGTACTTC. Its translation: CASSVAGGTYEQYF.

V is TRBV27 and J is TRBJ2-5, with D unresolved. This CDR3 spans 13 amino acids. V was clipped by 5 bases and J by 1 base, with 8 bases between them. Germline-derived CDR1 and CDR2 are MNHEY and SMNVEV (reference sequence). The CDR3, as DNA: TGTGCCAGCAGTGGAAAACCCCAAGAGACCCAGTACTTC. The encoded protein is CASSGKPQETQYF.

This clone was picked up one time. The CDR3 is CASSPRGGNTIYF. In DNA, the CDR3 is TGTGCCAGTAGTCCTCGCGGGGGAAACACCATATATTTT. The chain is built from TRBV19 and TRBJ1-3, with no clear D. This CDR3 has 13 amino acids. The germline gives CDR1 LNHDA, CDR2 SQIVND (reference sequence). Trimming left V 5 bases short and J 4 bases short, with 9 bases between.

The V call is TRBV6-6, the J call TRBJ2-1; D might be TRBD1 (6 bases). Trimming left V 2 bases short and J 1 base short, with 9 bases between. Germline CDR1 reads MNHNY; CDR2 reads SVGAGI (reference sequence). This CDR3 spans 15 amino acids. The CDR3, as DNA: TGTGCCAGCAGTTACGGGGGCCATTCCTACAATGAGCAGTTCTTC. Translated: CASSYGGHSYNEQFF.

V gene TRBV2 combines with J gene TRBJ2-7, with a possible D match to TRBD2 (5 bases). Trimming shortened V by 2 bases and J by 6 bases, and 17 bases separated the two germline ends. CDR1 SNHLY and CDR2 FYNNEI come from the germline V gene. This CDR3 has 15 amino acids. CDR3 in amino acids: CASSELRAQRAEQYF. The CDR3 DNA follows: TGTGCCAGCAGTGAACTGCGGGCTCAGAGGGCCGAGCAGTACTTC. Filled out from reference TRBV2 and TRBJ2-7, the complete variable domain reads EPEVTQTPSHQVTQMGQEVILRCVPISNHLYFYWYRQILGQKVEFLVSFYNNEISEKSEIFDDQFSVERPDGSNFTLKIRSTKLEDSAMYFCASSELRAQRAEQYFGPGTRLTVT.